This TCR beta chain is drawn from a study of blood T cells in healthy people across ages. The study, taken as a whole, reports: PBMCs that were unsorted prevented a conclusive naive versus antigen-experienced comparison.

The use of a sample-barcoded 5' primer and a J-beta primer mix characterized a second PCR of about 6 to 11 cycles. Sequencing yielded, for each sample, at least 3 million paired-end reads carrying CDR3. TCRdb itself ran the 5' RACE reads through MiXCR, one entry per CDR3 protein. The data hold 550,000 to 600,000 distinct CDR3 sequences, with roughly 28% observed a single time. In regard to this clonotype: Its antigen is not known.

The V gene end was trimmed by 5 bases and the J gene end by 1 base; junction bases not matched to a gene: 8. CDR3 size: 16 residues. The chain uses TRBV12-3 or TRBV12-4 and TRBJ2-1; 7 nucleotides align to TRBD2. This clonotype originated in a woman between 65 and 79 years old in good health. What was sequenced was blood. The CDR3 sequence: CASSPRLAVSYNEQFF. CDR3 sequence (DNA): TGTGCCAGCAGTCCCAGGCTAGCGGTATCCTACAATGAGCAGTTCTTC.